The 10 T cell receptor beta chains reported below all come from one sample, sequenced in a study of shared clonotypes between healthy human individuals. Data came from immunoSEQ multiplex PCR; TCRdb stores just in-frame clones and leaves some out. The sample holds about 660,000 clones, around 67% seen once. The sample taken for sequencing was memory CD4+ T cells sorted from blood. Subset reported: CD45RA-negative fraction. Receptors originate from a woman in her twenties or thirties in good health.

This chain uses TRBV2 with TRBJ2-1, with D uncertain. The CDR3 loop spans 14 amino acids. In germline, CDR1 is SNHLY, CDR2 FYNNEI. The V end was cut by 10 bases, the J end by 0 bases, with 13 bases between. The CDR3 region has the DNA TGTGCCATCATCAAAGGATTCTCCTACAATGAGCAGTTCTTC. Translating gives CAIIKGFSYNEQFF.

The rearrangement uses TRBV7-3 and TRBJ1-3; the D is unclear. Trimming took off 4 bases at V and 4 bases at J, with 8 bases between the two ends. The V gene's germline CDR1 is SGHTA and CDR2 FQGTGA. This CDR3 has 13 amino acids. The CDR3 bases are TGTGCCAGCAGCTCGAGACGGGGAAACACCATATATTTT. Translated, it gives CASSSRRGNTIYF.

CDR3 protein: CAWDTGTGRYEQYF. CDR3 nucleotides: TGTGCCTGGGATACCGGGACAGGGAGGTACGAGCAGTACTTC. The rearrangement joins TRBV30 to TRBJ2-7, with TRBD1 identical over 9 bases. Germline CDR1 GTSNPN, CDR2 SVGIG (reference sequence). Unmatched junction bases numbered 9, after V lost 5 bases and J lost 4 bases. The CDR3 consists of 14 residues.

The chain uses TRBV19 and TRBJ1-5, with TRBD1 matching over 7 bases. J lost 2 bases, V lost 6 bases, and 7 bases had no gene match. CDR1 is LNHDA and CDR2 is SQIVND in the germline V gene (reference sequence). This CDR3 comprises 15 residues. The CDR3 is CASRTGSGGNQPQHF. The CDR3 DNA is TGTGCCAGTAGGACAGGGAGCGGGGGCAATCAGCCCCAGCATTTT.

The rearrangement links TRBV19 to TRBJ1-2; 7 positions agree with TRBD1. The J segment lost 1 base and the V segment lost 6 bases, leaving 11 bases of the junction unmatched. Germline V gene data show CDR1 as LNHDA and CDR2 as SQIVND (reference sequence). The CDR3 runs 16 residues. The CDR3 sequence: CASSLKRQGLNYGYTF. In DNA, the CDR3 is TGTGCCAGTAGCCTAAAAAGACAGGGCCTTAACTATGGCTACACCTTC.

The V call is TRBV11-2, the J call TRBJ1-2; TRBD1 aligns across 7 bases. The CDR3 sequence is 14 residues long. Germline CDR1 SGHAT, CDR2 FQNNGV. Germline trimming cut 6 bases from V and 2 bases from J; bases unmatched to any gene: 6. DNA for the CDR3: TGTGCCAGCAGGAGACAGGGTGGAAACTATGGCTACACCTTC. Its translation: CASRRQGGNYGYTF.

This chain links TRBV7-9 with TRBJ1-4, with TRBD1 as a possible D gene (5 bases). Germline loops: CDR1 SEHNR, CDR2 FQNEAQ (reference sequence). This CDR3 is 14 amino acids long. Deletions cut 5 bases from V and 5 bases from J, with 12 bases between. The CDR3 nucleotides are TGTGCCAGCAGCCCCGGACATGAGAATGAAAAACTGTTTTTT. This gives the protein CASSPGHENEKLFF.

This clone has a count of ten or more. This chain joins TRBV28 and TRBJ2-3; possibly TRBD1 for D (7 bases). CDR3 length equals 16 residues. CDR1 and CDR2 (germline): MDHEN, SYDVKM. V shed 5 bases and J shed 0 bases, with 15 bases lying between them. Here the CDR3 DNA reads TGTGCCAGCAGTCCCCAGGGGGGTTCTAGCACAGATACGCAGTATTTT. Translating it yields CASSPQGGSSTDTQYF.

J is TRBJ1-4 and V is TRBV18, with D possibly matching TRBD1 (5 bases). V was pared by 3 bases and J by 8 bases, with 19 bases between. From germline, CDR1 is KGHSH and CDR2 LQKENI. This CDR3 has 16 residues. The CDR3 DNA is TGTGCCAGCTCACCCTCTAAGCAGGGAGGATACGAAAAACTGTTTTTT. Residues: CASSPSKQGGYEKLFF.

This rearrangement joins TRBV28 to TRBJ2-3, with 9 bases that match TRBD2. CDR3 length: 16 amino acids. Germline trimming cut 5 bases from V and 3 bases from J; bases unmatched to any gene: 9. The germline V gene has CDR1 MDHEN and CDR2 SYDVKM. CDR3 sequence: CASSELAGAGTDTQYF. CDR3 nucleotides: TGTGCCAGCAGTGAGTTAGCGGGAGCGGGAACAGATACGCAGTATTTT.